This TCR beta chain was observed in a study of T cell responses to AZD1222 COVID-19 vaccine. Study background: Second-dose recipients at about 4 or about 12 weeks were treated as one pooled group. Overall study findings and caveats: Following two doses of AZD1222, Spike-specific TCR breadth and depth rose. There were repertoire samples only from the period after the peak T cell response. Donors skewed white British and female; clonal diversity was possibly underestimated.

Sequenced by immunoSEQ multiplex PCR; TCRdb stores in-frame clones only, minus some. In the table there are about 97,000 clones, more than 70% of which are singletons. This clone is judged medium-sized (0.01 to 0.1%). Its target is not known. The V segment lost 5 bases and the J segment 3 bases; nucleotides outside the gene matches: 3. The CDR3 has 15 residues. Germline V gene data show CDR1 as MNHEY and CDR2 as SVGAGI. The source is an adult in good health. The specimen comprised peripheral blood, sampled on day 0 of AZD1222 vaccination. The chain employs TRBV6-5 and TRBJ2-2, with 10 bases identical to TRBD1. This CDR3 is CASSQGQGYTGELFF. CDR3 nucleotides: TGTGCCAGCAGTCAGGGACAGGGGTACACCGGGGAGCTGTTTTTT.